This T cell receptor beta chain originates from a study of blood T cell repertoires in COVID-19. Study-level information: Researchers got acute and convalescent COVID-19 samples from the United States, Italy and Spain. T cells, B-cell-depleted T cells, or PBMCs provided the cDNA or gDNA that served as material.

The germline V gene has CDR1 MDHEN and CDR2 SYDVKM. V lost 10 bases to trimming and J lost 1 base, with 13 bases between them. The CDR3 has 13 residues. Profiling relied on immunoSEQ multiplex PCR, and the TCRdb table lists in-frame clones only, not all of them. The data show nearly 300,000 clones, approximately 84% seen once. This TCR derives from a human donor with COVID-19, enrolled during active disease. The donor label of this sample is uncertain. The rearrangement links TRBV28 to TRBJ1-2, with D possibly being TRBD1 (6 bases). The specimen was peripheral blood. The CDR3: CATSDSFNYGYTF. The CDR3 nucleotides are TGTGCCACATCGGACAGTTTTAACTATGGCTACACCTTC.